These 8 T cell receptor beta chains were all obtained from the same sample, sequenced in a study of beta chain features in type 1 diabetes. General study results and limits: Within each of all four CD4+ subsets, Type 1 diabetes patients had TCRB CDR3s that were moderately but significantly shorter.

Expressed TCRB transcripts were sequenced, since all the RNA that had been isolated was reverse transcribed. Some clones are missing from TCRdb's copy, which holds only in-frame ones; the method was immunoSEQ multiplex PCR. Here the sample spans about 150,000 clones, about 9.4% being singletons. Antigen specificity for these receptors is unknown. Sequencing used central memory CD4+ T cells from blood. The receptors originated from a man under 40 with type 1 diabetes.

This clone was observed a few times. The chain is built from TRBV6-6 and TRBJ1-2; D remains ambiguous. The CDR3 has 13 amino acids. V shed 2 bases and J shed 8 bases, with 12 bases lying between them. Germline CDR1 and CDR2: MNHNY and SVGAGI (reference sequence). DNA for the CDR3: TGTGCCAGCAGTTACGATGGGGAGGGAGGCTACACCTTC. It codes for CASSYDGEGGYTF.

The rearrangement links TRBV7-2 to TRBJ2-1; 10 bases are a match to TRBD2. Germline lookup yields CDR1 SGHTA and CDR2 FQGNSA. The CDR3 runs 18 residues. The V and J ends lost 1 base and 1 base, in that order; junction bases with no gene match: 7. DNA for the CDR3: TGTGCCAGCAGCTTAGTCGGGTCTAGCGGGAGTTCCTACAATGAGCAGTTCTTC. It yields the protein CASSLVGSSGSSYNEQFF.

This clone occurred a few times. The V call is TRBV19, the J call TRBJ2-7; possible D gene TRBD2, 5 bases. There are 13 residues in the CDR3. CDR1 LNHDA and CDR2 SQIVND come from the germline V gene (reference sequence). Deletions cut 4 bases from V and 3 bases from J, with 10 bases between. CDR3 sequence (DNA): TGTGCCAGTAGTACCACTGAGGGCTACGAGCAGTACTTC. Protein: CASSTTEGYEQYF.

The CDR3 DNA follows: TGCGCCAGCAGTCAATTATCGGCGGGAGGGAACGGTGAGCAGTTCTTC. Protein: CASSQLSAGGNGEQFF. V usage is TRBV23-1 and J usage is TRBJ2-1, with 9 bases fitting TRBD2. TRBV23-1 is an open reading frame whose function is uncertain. The CDR3 has 16 amino acids. The V and J ends lost 1 base and 9 bases, in that order; junction bases with no gene match: 10.

J is TRBJ2-1 and V is TRBV28; 13 bases are shared with TRBD2. The CDR3 totals 15 residues. Germline lookup yields CDR1 MDHEN and CDR2 SYDVKM. J lost 7 bases, V lost 5 bases, and 5 bases had no gene match. For the CDR3, the DNA is TGTGCCAGCAGTCTCGGGACTAGCGGGAAGAATGAGCAGTTCTTC. Encoded protein: CASSLGTSGKNEQFF.

The chain has TRBV7-2 and TRBJ2-7; a possible D gene is TRBD1 (6 bases). Germline CDR1 and CDR2: SGHTA and FQGNSA. Deletions cut 7 bases from V and 6 bases from J, with 16 bases between. The CDR3 length is 13 residues. Here the CDR3 reads CASTPSPGVEQYF. Written as DNA, the CDR3 is TGTGCCAGCACCCCGTCGCCAGGGGTCGAGCAGTACTTC.

The chain has TRBV7-3 and TRBJ2-5, with D possibly TRBD1 on 5 matching bases. This CDR3 has 13 residues. Germline lookup yields CDR1 SGHTA and CDR2 FQGTGA. The V and J ends lost 2 bases and 2 bases respectively, with 6 bases between them. CDR3 in amino acids: CASSLRQQETQYF. The CDR3 nucleotides are TGTGCCAGCAGCTTACGACAGCAAGAGACCCAGTACTTC.

This clone was seen a few times. Here the CDR3 reads CASRPEFSTDTQYF. In DNA, the CDR3 is TGTGCCAGCAGGCCCGAGTTCTCCACAGATACGCAGTATTTT. The genes are TRBV6-5 and TRBJ2-3; D is unclear. Germline V gene data show CDR1 as MNHEY and CDR2 as SVGAGI. CDR3 length: 14 amino acids. Trimming pared 6 bases from V and 2 bases from J, leaving 12 bases between.